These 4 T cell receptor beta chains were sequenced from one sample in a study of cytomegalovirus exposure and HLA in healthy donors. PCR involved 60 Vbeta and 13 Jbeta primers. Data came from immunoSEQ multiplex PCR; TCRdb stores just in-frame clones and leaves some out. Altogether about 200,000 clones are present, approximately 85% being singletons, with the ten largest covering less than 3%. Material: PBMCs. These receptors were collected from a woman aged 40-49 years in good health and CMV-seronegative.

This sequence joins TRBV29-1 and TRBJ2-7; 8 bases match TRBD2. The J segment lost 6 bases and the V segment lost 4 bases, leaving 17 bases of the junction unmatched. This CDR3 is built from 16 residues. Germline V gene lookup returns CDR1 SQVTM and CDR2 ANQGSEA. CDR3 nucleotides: TGCAGCGTTGGAGCCCGGGGGGGGGACCCGAGAACCGAGCAGTACTTC. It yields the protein CSVGARGGDPRTEQYF.

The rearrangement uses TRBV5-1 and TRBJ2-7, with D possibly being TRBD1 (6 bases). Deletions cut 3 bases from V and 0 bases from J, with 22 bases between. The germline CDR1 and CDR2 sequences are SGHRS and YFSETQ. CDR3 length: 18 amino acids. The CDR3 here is CASSSHSPGQLSSYEQYF. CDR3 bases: TGCGCCAGCAGCTCCCACTCTCCGGGACAACTCTCCTCCTACGAGCAGTACTTC.

CDR3 nucleotides: TGTGCCAGCAGGGACGGACAGCTAGCCAAAAACATTCAGTACTTC. As protein: CASRDGQLAKNIQYF. The chain is built from TRBV28 and TRBJ2-4; tentatively, D is TRBD1 (6 bases). The CDR3 totals 15 residues. The germline CDR1 and CDR2 sequences are MDHEN and SYDVKM. The V gene lost 6 bases and the J gene lost 0 bases, with 12 bases spanning the gap.

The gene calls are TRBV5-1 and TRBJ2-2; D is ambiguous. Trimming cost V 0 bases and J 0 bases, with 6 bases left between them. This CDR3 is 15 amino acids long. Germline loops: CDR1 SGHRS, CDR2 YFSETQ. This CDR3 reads CASSLAQTNTGELFF. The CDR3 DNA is TGCGCCAGCAGCTTGGCCCAGACGAACACCGGGGAGCTGTTTTTT.